A single sample gave rise to the 21 T cell receptor beta chains below, sequenced in a study of graft-versus-host responses after intestinal transplantation. Antigen specificity for these receptors is unknown. Some clones are missing from TCRdb's copy, which holds only in-frame ones; the method was immunoSEQ multiplex PCR. The sample lists 130,000 to 150,000 clones; around 90% were seen once. The sequenced sample was unstimulated CD4+ T cells sorted from spleen or lymph node cells, obtained before intestinal transplant. These receptor sequences come from a human donor who received an intestinal transplant.

This rearrangement joins TRBV6-1 to TRBJ2-7; TRBD1 matches 7 bases. V dropped 6 bases and J dropped 0; count of bases not matched to a gene: 5. The germline gives CDR1 MNHNS, CDR2 SASEGT. CDR3 size: 14 residues. In DNA form, the CDR3 reads TGTGCCAGCAGCCAAGGGACAGTCTCCTACGAGCAGTACTTC. It specifies CASSQGTVSYEQYF.

The chain carries TRBV7-3 and TRBJ2-3, with 12 nucleotides matching TRBD2. The V and J ends lost 1 base and 3 bases, in that order; junction bases with no gene match: 5. The germline V gene encodes CDR1 SGHTA and CDR2 FQGTGA. The CDR3 consists of 17 residues. For the CDR3, the DNA is TGTGCCAGCAGCTTAAGACTAGCGGGAGTAACTACAGATACGCAGTATTTT. It codes for CASSLRLAGVTTDTQYF. Full variable domain (remainder filled in from reference TRBV7-3 and TRBJ2-3): GAGVSQTPSNKVTEKGKYVELRCDPISGHTALYWYRQSLGQGPEFLIYFQGTGAADDSGLPNDRFFAVRPEGSVSTLKIQRTERGDSAVYLCASSLRLAGVTTDTQYFGPGTRLTVL.

The genes are TRBV7-8 and TRBJ1-3, with no clear D. Per germline, CDR1 SGHVS and CDR2 FQNEAQ. The CDR3 is 18 amino acids. Trimming cost V 3 bases and J 0 bases, with 18 bases left between them. In nucleotides, the CDR3 is TGTGCCAGCAGCTTCCTAACTCCGGGGTGGGCCTCTGGAAACACCATATATTTT. It is translated as CASSFLTPGWASGNTIYF.

The V call is TRBV7-9, the J call TRBJ2-7; the match to TRBD2 covers 8 bases. Germline V gene sequence: CDR1 SEHNR, CDR2 FQNEAQ (reference sequence). Trimming at V came to 5 bases and at J to 3 bases, leaving 9 bases not matched to a gene. The CDR3 extends over 15 amino acids. CDR3 DNA sequence: TGTGCCAGCAGCCCCCTCCCCGGGGGGGACTACGAGCAGTACTTC. Translation gives CASSPLPGGDYEQYF. Full variable domain (missing parts from reference TRBV7-9 and TRBJ2-7): DTGVSQNPRHKITKRGQNVTFRCDPISEHNRLYWYRQTLGQGPEFLTYFQNEAQLEKSRLLSDRFSAERPKGSFSTLEIQRTEQGDSAMYLCASSPLPGGDYEQYFGPGTRLTVT.

The rearrangement links TRBV6-5 to TRBJ2-7; D call uncertain. The CDR3 has 14 residues. Germline CDR1 and CDR2: MNHEY and SVGAGI. Between the trimmed V and J ends, which lost 7 bases and 5 bases, there was a span of 18 bases. The CDR3 reads CASTDGSVSHEQYF. The CDR3 DNA reads TGTGCCAGCACCGACGGGTCCGTATCCCACGAGCAGTACTTC.

The CDR3 loop is CASSLYLGVDNSPLHF. CDR3 in DNA: TGTGCCAGCAGTTTATACCTTGGGGTGGATAATTCACCCCTCCACTTT. This rearrangement joins TRBV27 to TRBJ1-6; D gene uncertain. The CDR3 covers 16 residues. V was pared by 1 base and J by 5 bases, with 12 bases between. Germline loops: CDR1 MNHEY, CDR2 SMNVEV (reference sequence).

The rearrangement links TRBV27 to TRBJ1-2; TRBD1 aligns across 8 bases. CDR3 length: 15 residues. The germline CDR1 and CDR2 sequences are MNHEY and SMNVEV (reference sequence). V shed 8 bases and J 3 bases; nucleotides not matched to a gene: 11. CDR3 nucleotide sequence: TGTGCCAGCGGCAGACAGGGGAGGGTAGACTATGGCTACACCTTC. Protein sequence: CASGRQGRVDYGYTF.

The gene calls are TRBV4-2 and TRBJ1-3; tentatively, D is TRBD1 (6 bases). The CDR3 spans 15 residues. Trimming left V 1 base short and J 8 bases short, with 15 bases between. CDR1 is LGHNA and CDR2 is YNFKEQ in the germline V gene. CDR3 in amino acids: CASSQVGRGADTIYF. The DNA of the CDR3 is TGTGCCAGCAGCCAAGTAGGCCGGGGGGCGGACACCATATATTTT.

The genes are TRBV11-3 and TRBJ2-1; possible D gene TRBD2, 6 bases. Germline V lookup: CDR1 SGHNT, CDR2 YENEEA. With 0 bases removed from V and 0 bases from J, the gap between germline ends came to 9 bases. This CDR3 is built from 16 residues. DNA for the CDR3: TGTGCCAGCAGCTTAGAGGGCGGGACCTCCTACAATGAGCAGTTCTTC. This gives the protein CASSLEGGTSYNEQFF.

The gene calls are TRBV19 and TRBJ1-2; a possible D gene is TRBD1 (6 bases). Per the germline V gene, CDR1 is LNHDA and CDR2 is SQIVND (reference sequence). This CDR3 is 13 amino acids long. The germline V and J ends were trimmed by 7 bases and 4 bases, with 13 bases remaining between them. CDR3 region: CASTQTGLYGYTF. In nucleotides, the CDR3 is TGTGCCAGTACCCAGACAGGACTCTATGGCTACACCTTC.

This clone was seen only once. The genes are TRBV5-8 and TRBJ2-7; unclear D gene. CDR3 length: 15 residues. CDR1 and CDR2 from the germline V gene are SGHTS and YDEGEE. Trimming pared 0 bases from V and 2 bases from J, leaving 12 bases between. CDR3 region: CASSLVLGVAYEQYF. CDR3 sequence (DNA): TGTGCCAGCAGCTTGGTCCTAGGAGTAGCCTACGAGCAGTACTTC.

J is TRBJ2-7 and V is TRBV4-1, with 8 bases identical to TRBD1. The DNA end favors TRBJ2-1, so the J call may be wrong. CDR1 MGHRA and CDR2 YSYEKL come from the germline V gene. The CDR3 sequence is 15 residues long. The CDR3 DNA follows: TGCGCCAGCAGCCAAAGGACAGGGCTTTCGGATGAGCAGTTCTTC. The encoded protein is CASSQRTGLSDEQFF.

The genes are TRBV19 and TRBJ2-5, with D unclear. The last part of the DNA fits TRBJ2-7 better; the J call may be wrong. The germline V gene encodes CDR1 LNHDA and CDR2 SQIVND (reference sequence). The CDR3 totals 14 residues. CDR3 residues: CASSRGPSSYEQYF. The CDR3 DNA follows: TGTGCCAGTAGTCGCGGTCCTAGCTCCTACGAGCAGTACTTC.

As to this clone: One end of the junction varies from germline; a read error may be responsible. This sequence joins TRBV7-3 and TRBJ1-2; 7 bases are a match to TRBD1. The V gene's germline CDR1 is SGHTA and CDR2 FQGTGA. The CDR3 loop spans 12 amino acids. The CDR3 nucleotides are TGTGCCAGCAGCGACGGACAGGTCCCTTCCATCTTC. Translated, it gives CASSDGQVPSIF.

The rearrangement uses TRBV19 and TRBJ1-5, with a tentative D call TRBD1 (5 bases). CDR1 is LNHDA and CDR2 is SQIVND in the germline V gene (reference sequence). V dropped 5 bases and J dropped 5 bases, with 28 bases sitting between them. This CDR3 has 19 residues. CDR3 DNA sequence: TGTGCCAGTAGTCCCCATCACCGTGGCGTATTCATAGGGGATCAGCCCCAGCATTTT. It codes for CASSPHHRGVFIGDQPQHF. The variable domain in full, completed from reference TRBV19 and TRBJ1-5, reads DGGITQSPKYLFRKEGQNVTLSCEQNLNHDAMYWYRQDPGQGLRLIYYSQIVNDFQKGDIAEGYSVSREKKESFPLTVTSAQKNPTAFYLCASSPHHRGVFIGDQPQHFGDGTRLSIL.

The CDR3 loop reads CASSYAQGAREKLFF. DNA for the CDR3: TGTGCCAGCAGCTACGCACAGGGGGCACGGGAAAAACTGTTTTTT. The rearrangement uses TRBV5-5 and TRBJ1-4, with 9 nucleotides matching TRBD1. The CDR3 consists of 15 residues. Germline CDR1 SGHKS, CDR2 YYEKEE (reference sequence). The V segment lost 3 bases and the J segment 8 bases; nucleotides outside the gene matches: 8.

CDR3 sequence reads: CASSLRPGLAGESLREQYF. The CDR3 DNA reads as TGCGCCAGCAGCTTGCGGCCGGGACTAGCGGGAGAGTCCCTTCGCGAGCAGTACTTC. This rearrangement joins TRBV5-1 to TRBJ2-7; 14 bases map to TRBD2. CDR1 is SGHRS and CDR2 is YFSETQ in the germline V gene. CDR3 length: 19 residues. V shed 1 base and J 6 bases; nucleotides not matched to a gene: 15.

The chain combines TRBV18 with TRBJ2-3; D is uncertain. The CDR3 sequence is 13 residues long. Trimming removed 4 bases at V and 2 bases at J, with 7 bases between. Germline CDR1 KGHSH, CDR2 LQKENI. CDR3 DNA: TGTGCCAGCTCACAAAGCTACACAGATACGCAGTATTTT. Translated: CASSQSYTDTQYF.

The chain is built from TRBV19 and TRBJ2-5; 12 bases map to TRBD2. From germline, CDR1 is LNHDA and CDR2 SQIVND (reference sequence). The V segment lost 5 bases and the J segment 7 bases; nucleotides outside the gene matches: 5. The CDR3 totals 14 residues. This chain's CDR3 is CASSVTSGSGTQYF. The CDR3 coding sequence is TGTGCCAGTAGTGTGACTAGCGGGAGTGGGACCCAGTACTTC.

The chain employs TRBV19 and TRBJ2-2; 11 nucleotides match TRBD1. The CDR3 contains 18 residues. Trimming removed 6 bases from V and 2 bases from J; junction bases left unmatched: 11. The germline gives CDR1 LNHDA, CDR2 SQIVND (reference sequence). CDR3: CASSFEGWTGGNTGELFF. The CDR3 DNA reads TGTGCCAGTAGCTTCGAAGGCTGGACAGGGGGCAACACCGGGGAGCTGTTTTTT.

The chain joins TRBV20-1 to TRBJ2-3; D is unclear. In germline, CDR1 is DFQATT, CDR2 SNEGSKA (reference sequence). Deletions cut 6 bases from V and 6 bases from J, with 4 bases between. CDR3 length: 9 residues. CDR3 protein: CSAGDTQYF. The CDR3 DNA reads TGCAGTGCGGGCGATACGCAGTATTTT.